This TCR beta chain was obtained from a study of blood T cells in healthy people across ages (dated by TCRdb to 2014 to 2015). Regarding the complete study: In model experiments, roughly one uniquely barcoded TCR beta cDNA molecule per two T cells was captured by template switching. Donors were grouped into four age groups: young (average about 15 years), middle-aged (over 35), aged (around 60) and long-lived (about 89). The study measured age-related changes in TCR beta repertoire diversity using deep sequencing normalized with unique cDNA molecular identifiers. For two donors (one aged 18 to 30 and one aged 80 or older), the study analyzed two additional independent replicas of 1 million unique cDNA reads from the same blood draw. To avoid experimental bias, donors of different ages were distributed randomly across sequencing lanes. What the study reported, not specific to this receptor: Because donor CMV infection status was unknown, age-related changes in expanded clonotypes were potentially confounded. Observed TCR beta diversity correlated strongly with the percentage of naive T cells measured by flow cytometry. Conclusive comparison of naive and antigen-experienced compartments was prevented by the profiling of bulk unsorted PBMCs. Observed TCR beta diversity per million T cells fell roughly linearly with age, and a significant reduction was already apparent by age around 40. Total diversity estimates from one million sequenced T cells were considered lower bounds and underestimates. Compared with the aged group, more naive CD4+ T cells, fewer expanded clones and increased TCR diversity were shown by the long-lived group, suggesting age selection.

The roughly 37 donors, aged roughly 6 to 90 years, were systemically healthy Caucasian individuals from Russia. Around 10 milliliters of peripheral blood were collected from each donor into EDTA-treated Vacutainer tubes. Ficoll-Paque density-gradient centrifugation was used to isolate PBMCs, with at least 6 million per sample. Total RNA was extracted from PBMCs with Trizol reagent, with at least 5 micrograms obtained per sample. For every donor, an aliquot of PBMCs went through flow cytometry to measure the percentages of naive CD45RAhigh/CD27high T cells. Library preparation was by 5' RACE. Sequencing was carried out with an Illumina HiSeq 2500. The second PCR ran for roughly 7 to 12 cycles and used a J-beta primer mix along with a sample-barcoded 5' primer. A unique molecular identifier was introduced onto each TCR beta cDNA molecule by a template-switch 5' adaptor carrying 12 random nucleotides. Each sample yielded at least 3 million CDR3-containing paired-end reads. The Mint cDNA synthesis kit, primed by a TRBC-specific oligonucleotide, was used to synthesize first-strand cDNA from all RNA. After uracil-DNA glycosylase treatment, a first 18-cycle PCR used universal primers M1SS and BC2_uni_R on all cDNA. The source study handled its data this way. For normalization, 1 million high-quality reads, each with a distinct molecular identifier, were randomly selected from each sample. Instead of being binned into consensus sequences, reads with shared molecular identifiers were discarded. MiTCR, set to a Q25 quality threshold and the strictest error-elimination algorithm, was used for CDR3 identification, clonotype clustering and error correction. A nonparametric unseen species model with Euler transformation was used to estimate lower-bound total TCR beta diversity. TCRdb itself trimmed the public reads at Q25 with fastp, ran MiXCR and retained productive beta chains. One record per CDR3 amino acid sequence lists the most common genes and DNA. The V and J calls here are based on TCRdb, not the publication. The sample profile shows around 1,100,000 distinct CDR3 sequences; 35% to 45% of them were found once. About an eighth of the sample is in the top ten clones.

This clonotype has at least ten counts. No cognate antigen has been identified for it. Base-call qualities are not available, and no considerably larger clone is one nucleotide away. Germline trimming: 1 base from V, 6 bases from J; junction bases outside gene matches: 0. Counted from cysteine to phenylalanine, this CDR3 has 13 amino acids. Of the read, only the CDR3 DNA is kept; its 39 bases are in frame from base 1. Looking up the germline V gene (reference sequence) yields CDR1 SGHAT and CDR2 FQDESV. The TCR sequence derives from a man between 18 and 35 years old in good health. The sample taken for sequencing was blood. The V and J genes are TRBV11-1 and TRBJ1-2; TRBD1 lines up with 9 middle nucleotides. At the DNA level, the sequence is TGTGCCAGCAGCTTAGGGGACAGGGATGGCTACACCTTC. It is translated as CASSLGDRDGYTF.